Described below is a single TCR beta chain sequence and its context. What it binds is not known. A junction boundary mismatches the germline segment, possibly from a read error. RNA transcripts yielded amplified TCR beta CDR3 regions. The authors performed first-round RT-PCR with HTBI primers and then a second-round multiplex PCR. MiXCR, applied by TCRdb to the multiplex PCR reads, yields one record per CDR3 protein. The sample has a few hundred thousand distinct CDR3 sequences, just under 40% seen once; the top ten hold over 3.5%. The CDR3 spans 14 residues. CDR1 MNHNY and CDR2 SVGAGI come from the germline V gene (reference sequence). These data are taken from a study of Graves' ophthalmopathy and Graves' hyperthyroidism. Overall study results and limits: Stable hyperthyroidism and ophthalmopathy were told apart by a 13-signature model, which achieved 85% to 90% sensitivity and around 80% specificity.

Included hyperthyroidism patients were aged 18 to 65 and newly diagnosed (under 2 months' duration). The chain couples TRBV6-6 to TRBJ1-1; D unresolved. The sequence was obtained from an adult man with Graves' hyperthyroidism. Material for sequencing was peripheral blood or thyroid tissue (not recorded which). DNA of the CDR3: TGTGCCAGCAGTTACGGGGTCCTGAACGCTGAAGCTTTCTTT. Translated: CASSYGVLNAEAFF.